The rows below give T cell receptor beta chains drawn from one sample of a study of shared clonotypes between healthy human individuals. Method: immunoSEQ multiplex PCR; TCRdb's copy keeps in-frame clones and lacks some. The table lists some 2,000,000 clones, just under 95% of them singletons. The sequencing input was naive CD8+ T cells sorted from blood. These receptors were collected from a man in his late teens or twenties in good health. Both conserved end residues are part of each CDR3. Fields, in order: clone size, D gene, V gene, J gene, CDR3 protein, CDR3 DNA. A D gene is named only where the DNA matches it firmly. The size entry is marked missing in some rows and otherwise reads once, few, many or a size class.

clone_size: -
d_call: -
v_call: TRBV29-1
j_call: TRBJ1-1
cdr3_aa: CSVETGRTEAFF
cdr3_nt: TGCAGCGTAGAGACCGGTAGGACTGAAGCTTTCTTT

clone_size: once
d_call: TRBD1
v_call: TRBV6-4
j_call: TRBJ2-2
cdr3_aa: CASSDSSGTGVTGELFF
cdr3_nt: TGTGCCAGCAGTGACTCATCCGGGACAGGGGTCACCGGGGAGCTGTTTTTT

clone_size: -
d_call: -
v_call: TRBV19
j_call: TRBJ1-1
cdr3_aa: CASSLYANTEAFF
cdr3_nt: TGTGCCAGTAGCCTATACGCGAACACTGAAGCTTTCTTT

clone_size: -
d_call: TRBD2
v_call: TRBV5-6
j_call: TRBJ2-1
cdr3_aa: CASSLALAGGPLNEQFF
cdr3_nt: TGTGCCAGCAGCTTGGCACTAGCGGGGGGTCCCCTCAATGAGCAGTTCTTC

clone_size: -
d_call: -
v_call: TRBV10-2
j_call: TRBJ2-3
cdr3_aa: CASSSGTDTQYF
cdr3_nt: TGCGCCAGCAGTTCAGGGACAGATACGCAGTATTTT

clone_size: -
d_call: -
v_call: TRBV7-9
j_call: TRBJ2-7
cdr3_aa: CASSLVRQGPYEQYF
cdr3_nt: TGTGCCAGCAGCTTAGTGCGGCAGGGACCCTACGAGCAGTACTTC

clone_size: -
d_call: TRBD2
v_call: TRBV9
j_call: TRBJ2-7
cdr3_aa: CASSFSGKLDEQYF
cdr3_nt: TGTGCCAGCAGCTTTAGCGGGAAACTCGACGAGCAGTACTTC

clone_size: once
d_call: TRBD1
v_call: TRBV30
j_call: TRBJ2-3
cdr3_aa: CAWSVISGGVDTQYF
cdr3_nt: TGTGCCTGGAGTGTAATCTCAGGGGGCGTAGATACGCAGTATTTT

clone_size: once
d_call: -
v_call: TRBV7-9
j_call: TRBJ1-1
cdr3_aa: CASGRIVGMNTEAFF
cdr3_nt: TGTGCCAGCGGTCGCATAGTAGGGATGAACACTGAAGCTTTCTTT

clone_size: -
d_call: -
v_call: TRBV9
j_call: TRBJ2-2
cdr3_aa: CASSVVAGPNTGELFF
cdr3_nt: TGTGCCAGCAGCGTAGTTGCGGGGCCGAACACCGGGGAGCTGTTTTTT

clone_size: -
d_call: TRBD2
v_call: TRBV7-6
j_call: TRBJ2-1
cdr3_aa: CASSYLLGGQGEQFF
cdr3_nt: TGTGCCAGCAGCTATCTCCTGGGAGGGCAAGGGGAGCAGTTCTTC

clone_size: -
d_call: -
v_call: TRBV5-1
j_call: TRBJ2-5
cdr3_aa: CASSLRRMETQYF
cdr3_nt: TGCGCCAGCAGCTTGCGGAGGATGGAGACCCAGTACTTC

clone_size: few
d_call: TRBD2
v_call: TRBV9
j_call: TRBJ2-7
cdr3_aa: CASSAGTSGYEQYF
cdr3_nt: TGTGCCAGCAGCGCCGGGACTAGCGGATACGAGCAGTACTTC

clone_size: -
d_call: TRBD2
v_call: TRBV4-3
j_call: TRBJ2-7
cdr3_aa: CASSQGLASYEQYF
cdr3_nt: TGCGCCAGCAGCCAGGGACTAGCGAGCTACGAGCAGTACTTC

clone_size: -
d_call: -
v_call: TRBV4-1
j_call: TRBJ2-1
cdr3_aa: CASSPLAGGGGEQFF
cdr3_nt: TGCGCCAGCAGCCCCCTAGCCGGGGGTGGGGGTGAGCAGTTCTTC

clone_size: -
d_call: TRBD2
v_call: TRBV15
j_call: TRBJ2-7
cdr3_aa: CATSGGGVEQYF
cdr3_nt: TGTGCCACCAGCGGCGGGGGTGTCGAGCAGTACTTC

clone_size: once
d_call: TRBD1
v_call: TRBV7-9
j_call: TRBJ2-7
cdr3_aa: CASSLGTGYEQYF
cdr3_nt: TGTGCCAGCAGCTTAGGGACAGGATACGAGCAGTACTTC

clone_size: -
d_call: TRBD2
v_call: TRBV27
j_call: TRBJ2-5
cdr3_aa: CASSLSLAGNQETQYF
cdr3_nt: TGTGCCAGCAGTTTATCTCTAGCGGGGAATCAAGAGACCCAGTACTTC

clone_size: -
d_call: -
v_call: TRBV30
j_call: TRBJ2-7
cdr3_aa: CAWSPRGTYEQYF
cdr3_nt: TGTGCCTGGAGTCCGAGGGGGACCTACGAGCAGTACTTC

clone_size: -
d_call: -
v_call: TRBV7-9
j_call: TRBJ1-4
cdr3_aa: CASSREREKLFF
cdr3_nt: TGTGCCAGCAGCAGAGAGAGGGAAAAACTGTTTTTT

clone_size: -
d_call: -
v_call: TRBV2
j_call: TRBJ2-5
cdr3_aa: CASSGGGETQYF
cdr3_nt: TGTGCCAGCAGTGGAGGGGGGGAGACCCAGTACTTC

clone_size: -
d_call: -
v_call: TRBV7-9
j_call: TRBJ1-6
cdr3_aa: CASSPGHNGSPLHF
cdr3_nt: TGTGCCAGCAGCCCGGGACATAACGGTTCACCCCTCCACTTT

clone_size: -
d_call: -
v_call: TRBV29-1
j_call: TRBJ1-1
cdr3_aa: CSVEDLGGNTEAFF
cdr3_nt: TGCAGCGTTGAAGATCTTGGAGGGAACACTGAAGCTTTCTTT

clone_size: -
d_call: -
v_call: TRBV7-2
j_call: TRBJ2-3
cdr3_aa: CASSLWGASTDTQYF
cdr3_nt: TGTGCCAGCAGCTTATGGGGTGCTAGCACAGATACGCAGTATTTT